This T cell receptor (beta chain) originates from a study of CDR3 diversity in severe acne. This CDR3 is 15 amino acids long. V shed 0 bases and J shed 6 bases, with 16 bases lying between them. The germline gives CDR1 DFQATT, CDR2 SNEGSKA (reference sequence). A single record per CDR3 protein comes from TCRdb applying MiXCR to the PCR reads. Among approximately 80,000 distinct CDR3 sequences listed, about 54% were seen once. The J gene is TRBJ2-3, the V gene TRBV20-1, with a tentative D call TRBD2 (6 bases). This clonotype originated in a male donor in good health, without acne. The sample comprised blood. CDR3: CSARDPAEGRDTQYF. Written as DNA, the CDR3 is TGCAGTGCTAGAGATCCGGCGGAGGGGCGTGATACGCAGTATTTT.